Detailed here is one T cell receptor (beta chain). Its antigen is unknown. Healthy Caucasian individuals made up all the donors. These data come from a study of identical twins. The study, taken as a whole, reports: Twin-shared out-of-frame alpha sequences showed excess low generation probability.

TCRdb reprocessed the 5' RACE reads with MiXCR, giving one entry per CDR3 protein. The sample consists of approximately 630,000 distinct CDR3 sequences, about 7.6% of them appearing once. The CDR3 totals 16 residues. Looked up from germline, CDR1 is LGHDT and CDR2 is YNNKEL (reference sequence). The V end lost 1 base, the J end lost 2 bases, and 12 bases lay between the germline ends. A further study also used this sample, focusing on yellow fever vaccine responses in identical twins.

The clonotype comes from a woman aged 18-29 years in good health. The V gene is TRBV3-1, the J gene TRBJ1-3; unclear D gene. Material for sequencing was PBMCs. The chain's CDR3 is CASSQVVGRTGNTIYF. The CDR3 region has the DNA TGTGCCAGCAGCCAAGTAGTGGGCCGGACTGGAAACACCATATATTTT.